A selection of T cell receptor beta chains follows, all from one sample in a study of shared clonotypes between healthy human individuals. The assay was immunoSEQ multiplex PCR, and TCRdb's table has in-frame clones only and misses some. Of roughly 2.5 million clones listed, around 90% are singletons. Specimen: naive CD4+ T cells sorted from blood. The source is a man in his late teens or twenties in good health. CDR3s include the opening cysteine and the closing phenylalanine or tryptophan. A D gene is named only where the DNA matches it firmly. Size is stated for part of the rows, as once, few or many counts, or as a class when the clone is expanded.

>-|TRBJ1-1|-|TRBV5-4
TGTGCCAGCAGCTTGGGGGTGGCAGGGGTGAACACTGAAGCTTTCTTT
CASSLGVAGVNTEAFF
>-|TRBJ1-5|-|TRBV6-5
TGTGCCAGCAGTGTGTTGGTTCAGCCCCAGCATTTT
CASSVLVQPQHF
>-|TRBJ2-4|TRBD2|TRBV19
TGTGCCAGTAGTACCGACGGACTAGCGGGACCAAACATTCAGTACTTC
CASSTDGLAGPNIQYF
>-|TRBJ1-5|-|TRBV6-1
TGTGCCAGCAGTGAAGTCGGACTCCGTAATCAGCCCCAGCATTTT
CASSEVGLRNQPQHF
>once|TRBJ1-5|-|TRBV7-2
TGTGCCAGCAGCTTAGACCAAAATCCGGAGCCCCAGCATTTT
CASSLDQNPEPQHF
>-|TRBJ1-1|-|TRBV30
TGTGCCTGGAGTAGAACAAGAGAGAACACTGAAGCTTTCTTT
CAWSRTRENTEAFF
>-|TRBJ2-3|-|TRBV11-2
TGTGCCAGCAGCTTATTAACAGGGGGGGCAGATACGCAGTATTTT
CASSLLTGGADTQYF
>-|TRBJ2-3|TRBD2|TRBV7-8
TGTGCCAGCAGCAGTAGCGGGGGGAGCACAGATACGCAGTATTTT
CASSSSGGSTDTQYF
>-|TRBJ2-5|-|TRBV10-3
TGTGCCATCAGTGAGCACGGGACTTCTGTAAAGACCCAGTACTTC
CAISEHGTSVKTQYF
>-|TRBJ1-5|-|TRBV6-1
TGTGCCAGCAAGGGGCCCCTCAATCAGCCCCAGCATTTT
CASKGPLNQPQHF
>-|TRBJ2-2|-|TRBV27
TGTGCCAGCAGCCCTTTACTGGGGGGCGTCGGGGAGCTGTTTTTT
CASSPLLGGVGELFF
>-|TRBJ2-7|-|TRBV10-1
TGCGCCCGTGCTCGGCGGACCCCCTACGAGCAGTACTTC
CARARRTPYEQYF
>-|TRBJ1-1|TRBD1|TRBV6-6
TGTGCCAGCAGCCCGGGCAGGGGGACCGAAGCTTTCTTT
CASSPGRGTEAFF
>-|TRBJ1-3|-|TRBV7-9
TGTGCCAGCAGCCCTATCAAAGGGCCTGGAAACACCATATATTTT
CASSPIKGPGNTIYF
>-|TRBJ2-1|-|TRBV7-8
TGTGCCAGCAGCTTAGCGCCGCAGGGAATGGGCAATGAGCAGTTCTTC
CASSLAPQGMGNEQFF
>-|TRBJ2-7|-|TRBV2
TGTGCCAGCAGTGTCCTACCTTCCTACGAGCAGTACTTC
CASSVLPSYEQYF
>few|TRBJ2-5|-|TRBV5-1
TGCGCCAGCAGCCTTCAAGAGACCCAGTACTTC
CASSLQETQYF
>-|TRBJ2-2|TRBD2|TRBV7-9
TGTGCCAGCAGCCCCGGCTGGACTAGTTTGCCGAACACCGGGGAGCTGTTTTTT
CASSPGWTSLPNTGELFF
>-|TRBJ2-1|-|TRBV19
TGTGCCAGTAGTACCACTGGACAATACTACAATGAGCAGTTCTTC
CASSTTGQYYNEQFF
>-|TRBJ2-3|-|TRBV10-3
TGTGCCATTCGGTTGGGAGATACAGATACGCAGTATTTT
CAIRLGDTDTQYF
>once|TRBJ1-2|-|TRBV6-1
TGTGCCAGCAGTGAAGCAGCCGGGGGTAGAAGCTACACCTTC
CASSEAAGGRSYTF
>-|TRBJ2-3|TRBD2|TRBV7-8
TGTGCCAGCAGCTTACAGTCGGGGGGGCTCACAGATACGCAGTATTTT
CASSLQSGGLTDTQYF
>-|TRBJ2-7|-|TRBV2
TGTGCCAGCACCGGAGGCAGGGTGGTGTCGATCGAGCAGTACTTC
CASTGGRVVSIEQYF
>-|TRBJ2-4|-|TRBV7-2
TGTGCCAGCAGCAATAGCGGAGCCAAAAACATTCAGTACTTC
CASSNSGAKNIQYF
>-|TRBJ2-3|TRBD2|TRBV25-1
TGTGCCAGCAGTAGCTCCTTGGCGGGGGGGCGTTTAGATACGCAGTATTTT
CASSSSLAGGRLDTQYF
>-|TRBJ1-1|-|TRBV30
TGTGCCTGGAGTGTACTAGGGACCCCTCGGACTGAAGCTTTCTTT
CAWSVLGTPRTEAFF
>-|TRBJ2-7|-|TRBV5-8
TGTGCCAGCAGCGCCGTAACAGGGACGCTTTCCTTCTACGAGCAGTACTTC
CASSAVTGTLSFYEQYF
>-|TRBJ2-1|-|TRBV5-1
TGCGCCAGCAGCTCAGCGCTGGCGGGCTACTCCTACAATGAGCAGTTCTTC
CASSSALAGYSYNEQFF
>-|TRBJ2-3|-|TRBV18
TGTGCCAGCTCACCACCGAATTTTGGACTGGGATCCACAGATACGCAGTATTTT
CASSPPNFGLGSTDTQYF